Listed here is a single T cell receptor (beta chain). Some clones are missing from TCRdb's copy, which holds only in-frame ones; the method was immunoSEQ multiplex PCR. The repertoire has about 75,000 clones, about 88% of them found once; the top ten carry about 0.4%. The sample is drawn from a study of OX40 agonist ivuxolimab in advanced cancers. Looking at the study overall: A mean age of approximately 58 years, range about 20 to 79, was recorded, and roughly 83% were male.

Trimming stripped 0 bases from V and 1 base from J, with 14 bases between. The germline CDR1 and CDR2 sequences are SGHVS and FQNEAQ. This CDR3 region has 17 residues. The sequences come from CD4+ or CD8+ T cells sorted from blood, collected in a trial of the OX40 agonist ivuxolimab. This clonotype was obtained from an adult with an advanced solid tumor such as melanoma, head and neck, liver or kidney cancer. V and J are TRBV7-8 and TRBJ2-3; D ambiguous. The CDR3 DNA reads TGTGCCAGCAGCTTAGCGTCTGGCGGCCCCGGCACAGATACGCAGTATTTT. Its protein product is CASSLASGGPGTDTQYF.